This T cell receptor beta chain was sequenced for a study of vaccination effects on CD4 cells after COVID-19. Viral peptide pools were used in the ViraFEST assay to expand antigen-specific CD4+ T cells, and sequencing came afterward. Upon completion of 10 to 11 days in culture, CD4+ T cells were isolated. The individual was infected with SARS-CoV-2 between March and December 2020, as confirmed by PCR. The length of the CDR3 is 14 residues. Germline CDR1 and CDR2: SNHLY and FYNNEI. Trimming took 5 bases from V and 4 from J, leaving 13 bases between them. The data were produced by immunoSEQ multiplex PCR, yet TCRdb's version contains in-frame clones alone and is incomplete. The repertoire holds around 25,000 clones, about three quarters seen once, with 19% in the top ten. On this clone itself: The target antigen is unknown.

The chain links TRBV2 to TRBJ2-3; a possible D gene is TRBD1 (6 bases). The origin of this receptor is a human donor who had a prior SARS-CoV-2 infection. Sequencing was performed on CD4+ T cells from PBMCs cultured with HCoV-NL63 spike peptides, taken before COVID-19 vaccination. This CDR3 is CASSKQGAADTQYF. The CDR3 nucleotides read TGTGCCAGCAGTAAACAGGGTGCGGCAGATACGCAGTATTTT. The whole variable domain, remainder taken from reference TRBV2 and TRBJ2-3, is EPEVTQTPSHQVTQMGQEVILRCVPISNHLYFYWYRQILGQKVEFLVSFYNNEISEKSEIFDDQFSVERPDGSNFTLKIRSTKLEDSAMYFCASSKQGAADTQYFGPGTRLTVL.